This is a list of T cell receptor beta chains from one sample in a study of cytomegalovirus exposure and HLA in healthy donors. TCRdb's copy holds only in-frame clones and misses some; the assay was immunoSEQ multiplex PCR. The table lists 170,000 or so clones, around 82% of them singletons. The material sequenced was PBMCs. The receptors stem from a boy aged 2 to 10 in good health and CMV-seronegative. The CDR3 runs from the conserved cysteine through the conserved F or W. The order of the fields is D gene, clone size, J gene, V gene, CDR3 protein, CDR3 DNA. D genes are given only for firm matches. Where a row states a size, it is once, few, many or the class of an expanded clone; other rows omit it.

TRBD1 | NA | TRBJ2-1 | TRBV5-1 | CASSLAGTGYNEQFF | TGCGCCAGCAGCTTGGCCGGGACAGGGTACAATGAGCAGTTCTTC
NA | NA | TRBJ1-1 | TRBV5-1 | CASGIQGGTEAFF | TGCGCCAGCGGTATTCAGGGTGGCACTGAAGCTTTCTTT
TRBD2 | NA | TRBJ2-1 | TRBV2 | CASSGEGTNEQFF | TGTGCCAGCAGTGGGGAGGGTACCAATGAGCAGTTCTTC
NA | NA | TRBJ1-2 | TRBV7-9 | CASSLRGFDRNYGYTF | TGTGCCAGCAGCTTAAGGGGGTTCGACCGTAACTATGGCTACACCTTC
TRBD1 | NA | TRBJ1-2 | TRBV6-5 | CASSQDRGHTYGYTF | TGTGCCAGCAGTCAGGACAGGGGGCATACCTATGGCTACACCTTC
TRBD1 | NA | TRBJ2-1 | TRBV18 | CASSQQGGVRNEQFF | TGTGCCAGCTCACAACAGGGGGGAGTGAGGAATGAGCAGTTCTTC
TRBD1 | NA | TRBJ1-1 | TRBV10-3 | CAISVDRADTEAFF | TGTGCCATCAGTGTGGACAGGGCGGATACTGAAGCTTTCTTT
TRBD1 | few | TRBJ1-2 | TRBV19 | CASWTGANYGYTF | TGTGCCAGTTGGACAGGGGCAAACTATGGCTACACCTTC
TRBD1 | NA | TRBJ1-2 | TRBV28 | CASSPGGGYGYTF | TGTGCCAGCAGTCCAGGGGGCGGCTATGGCTACACCTTC
NA | NA | TRBJ1-2 | TRBV16 | CASSQSNGRVYGYTF | TGTGCCAGCAGCCAATCAAATGGCAGGGTCTATGGCTACACCTTC
TRBD2 | once | TRBJ2-1 | TRBV7-3 | CASSVSGGRYNEQFF | TGTGCCAGCAGCGTCAGCGGGGGCCGCTACAATGAGCAGTTCTTC
TRBD2 | NA | TRBJ2-2 | TRBV2 | CASRPTGPRTSGRDNTGELFF | TGTGCCAGCAGACCCACGGGGCCTAGGACTAGCGGGAGGGATAACACCGGGGAGCTGTTTTTT
NA | NA | TRBJ2-4 | TRBV11-2 | CASSLGTPSGIQYF | TGTGCCAGCAGCTTAGGGACCCCAAGCGGCATTCAGTACTTC
NA | NA | TRBJ1-5 | TRBV7-2 | CASSFRQDTYSNQPQHF | TGTGCCAGCAGCTTCCGACAGGACACCTATAGCAATCAGCCCCAGCATTTT
NA | NA | TRBJ2-2 | TRBV7-9 | CASSPQGLLNTGELFF | TGTGCCAGCAGCCCGCAAGGACTCCTGAACACCGGGGAGCTGTTTTTT
NA | NA | TRBJ1-1 | TRBV6-5 | CASSRQGRGWTEAFF | TGTGCCAGCAGCCGGCAAGGGCGGGGATGGACTGAAGCTTTCTTT
NA | NA | TRBJ2-1 | TRBV7-9 | CASSLVRYNEQFF | TGTGCCAGCAGCTTAGTTCGCTACAATGAGCAGTTCTTC
TRBD2 | NA | TRBJ2-7 | TRBV7-9 | CASSLAGGPGSYEQYF | TGTGCCAGCAGCTTAGCGGGAGGGCCAGGATCCTACGAGCAGTACTTC